The next 24 T cell receptor beta chains were all read from a single sample in a study of T cell responses to AZD1222 COVID-19 vaccine. Data came from immunoSEQ multiplex PCR; TCRdb stores just in-frame clones and leaves some out. Of some 110,000 clones listed, 75% to 90% are singletons. The source material was peripheral blood, sampled 28 days after the second AZD1222 dose. The receptors were sampled from an adult who received the AZD1222 COVID-19 vaccine.

This clone appeared a few times. CDR3 region: CASSLTSAGGMYEQFF. CDR3 nucleotide sequence: TGTGCCAGCAGCTTGACGTCGGCGGGAGGAATGTATGAGCAGTTCTTC. The genes are TRBV7-2 and TRBJ2-1; 8 nucleotides agree with TRBD2. Germline trimming cut 3 bases from V and 8 bases from J; bases unmatched to any gene: 12. Germline assignment: CDR1 SGHTA and CDR2 FQGNSA. The CDR3 loop spans 16 amino acids.

The rearrangement links TRBV10-3 to TRBJ1-2, with 8 bases lining up with TRBD1. The trim removed 7 bases at V and 3 bases at J, leaving 4 bases unmatched. The germline V gene encodes CDR1 ENHRY and CDR2 SYGVKD. This CDR3 has 13 amino acids. In nucleotides, the CDR3 is TGTGCCATCAACAGACAGGGGTACTATGGCTACACCTTC. It specifies CAINRQGYYGYTF.

This clone was seen only once. This chain connects TRBV12-3 or TRBV12-4 to TRBJ1-1, with D perhaps TRBD1 (5 bases). The V gene lost 5 bases and the J gene lost 6 bases, with 10 bases spanning the gap. The CDR3 contains 12 residues. The CDR3 nucleotides read TGTGCCAGCAGTCCCCGGGGCGCTGAAGCTTTCTTT. Protein sequence: CASSPRGAEAFF.

The chain carries TRBV7-2 and TRBJ1-6; no firm D call. Germline values: CDR1 SGHTA, CDR2 FQGNSA. V lost 1 base and J 9 bases, leaving 10 bases between the germline ends. The CDR3 has 14 residues. CDR3 loop: CASSLGAGPSPLHF. The CDR3 DNA follows: TGTGCCAGCAGCTTAGGAGCAGGTCCTTCACCCCTCCACTTT.

This sequence joins TRBV12-3 or TRBV12-4 and TRBJ2-1; D is uncertain. This CDR3 is built from 13 residues. V lost 2 bases and J 6 bases, leaving 8 bases between the germline ends. This CDR3 reads CASSLMRFNEQFF. The CDR3 DNA is TGTGCCAGCAGTTTAATGCGGTTCAATGAGCAGTTCTTC.

This chain joins TRBV3-1 (or the pseudogene TRBV3-2) and TRBJ1-3; 7 bases line up with TRBD1. The J segment lost 13 bases and the V segment lost 5 bases, leaving 8 bases of the junction unmatched. This CDR3 has 12 amino acids. Germline V gene sequence: CDR1 LGHDT, CDR2 YNNKEL (reference sequence). The CDR3 loop is CASSNRGQRIYF. CDR3 nucleotide sequence: TGTGCCAGCAGCAACAGGGGACAGCGAATATATTTT.

The chain uses TRBV10-1 and TRBJ1-5, with D unclear. The CDR3 runs 12 residues. Deletions cut 10 bases from V and 6 bases from J, with 13 bases between. CDR1 and CDR2 (germline): WNHNN, SYGVQD (reference sequence). CDR3 amino acids: CATSSGLQPQHF. The CDR3 DNA is TGCGCCACCTCCTCAGGTCTTCAGCCCCAGCATTTT.

The rearrangement links TRBV11-2 to TRBJ2-1; 7 bases are a match to TRBD2. Trimming removed 9 bases from V and 6 bases from J; junction bases left unmatched: 11. Germline assignment: CDR1 SGHAT and CDR2 FQNNGV. This CDR3 is 14 amino acids long. The CDR3 coding sequence is TGTGCCAGGACACAGGTGGGAGGGATCAATGAGCAGTTCTTC. This encodes CARTQVGGINEQFF.

This chain connects TRBV5-5 to TRBJ1-6, with a tentative D call TRBD1 (6 bases). V was pared by 1 base and J by 5 bases, with 13 bases between. This CDR3 spans 16 amino acids. CDR1 is SGHKS and CDR2 is YYEKEE in the germline V gene (reference sequence). CDR3 loop: CASSLLWDTDNSPLHF. In DNA, the CDR3 is TGTGCCAGCAGCTTGCTTTGGGACACCGATAATTCACCCCTCCACTTT.

The chain has TRBV7-9 and TRBJ1-4; no definite D call. V was clipped by 4 bases and J by 3 bases, with 12 bases between them. Germline-derived CDR1 and CDR2 are SEHNR and FQNEAQ (reference sequence). The CDR3 totals 15 residues. The CDR3 region is CASSSPEGANEKLFF. The CDR3 DNA is TGTGCCAGCAGCTCGCCCGAGGGAGCTAATGAAAAACTGTTTTTT.

The chain joins TRBV14 to TRBJ2-2; D is possibly TRBD2 (6 bases). Germline CDR1 and CDR2: SGHDN and FVKESK. V lost 4 bases and J 3 bases, leaving 15 bases between the germline ends. The CDR3 runs to 16 residues. CDR3 residues: CASSPLGGDHTGELFF. The CDR3 nucleotides are TGTGCCAGCAGCCCATTAGGAGGGGACCACACCGGGGAGCTGTTTTTT.

The rearrangement joins TRBV18 to TRBJ1-1; D not certain. This CDR3 comprises 14 residues. CDR1 KGHSH and CDR2 LQKENI come from the germline V gene. With 0 bases removed from V and 1 base from J, the gap between germline ends came to 6 bases. The CDR3, as DNA: TGTGCCAGCTCACCACCAAACGCGAACACTGAAGCTTTCTTT. Translating gives CASSPPNANTEAFF.

V gene TRBV24-1 combines with J gene TRBJ1-1; D is unresolved. Trimming shortened V by 0 bases and J by 6 bases, and 7 bases separated the two germline ends. CDR3 size: 13 residues. Germline V gives CDR1 KGHDR, CDR2 SFDVKD. Here the CDR3 reads CATSDLRGSEAFF. DNA of the CDR3: TGTGCCACCAGTGATTTGCGTGGCTCTGAAGCTTTCTTT.

The chain has TRBV18 and TRBJ2-3; no firm D call. The CDR3 covers 13 residues. Germline CDR1 and CDR2: KGHSH and LQKENI. V dropped 2 bases and J dropped 5 bases, with 8 bases sitting between them. CDR3 sequence reads: CASSPSTLDTQYF. In DNA form, the CDR3 reads TGTGCCAGCTCACCAAGTACTCTAGATACGCAGTATTTT.

This clone was detected only once. The chain combines TRBV28 with TRBJ2-7, with TRBD1 matching over 10 bases. Germline V gene sequence: CDR1 MDHEN, CDR2 SYDVKM. The junction had 5 bases not matched to a gene; V was cut back by 4 bases and J by 2 bases. The CDR3 runs 15 residues. The DNA of the CDR3 is TGTGCCAGCAGTTCCAGACAGGGGGCGACCTACGAGCAGTACTTC. Amino acid sequence: CASSSRQGATYEQYF.

The rearrangement joins TRBV27 to TRBJ1-1, with 7 bases identical to TRBD1. The CDR3 loop spans 16 amino acids. V was pared by 4 bases and J by 3 bases, with 11 bases of the junction left unmatched. Germline V gene data show CDR1 as MNHEY and CDR2 as SMNVEV (reference sequence). CDR3 in DNA: TGTGCCAGCAGTTCCCTTCCGGGACAGCGGGACACTGAAGCTTTCTTT. It codes for CASSSLPGQRDTEAFF.

The chain joins TRBV27 to TRBJ1-1, with D possibly matching TRBD1 (5 bases). Germline V gene data show CDR1 as MNHEY and CDR2 as SMNVEV (reference sequence). The CDR3 is made up of 13 amino acids. Trimming stripped 6 bases from V and 0 bases from J, with 8 bases between. The CDR3 here is CASRRDLNTEAFF. CDR3 DNA sequence: TGTGCCAGCAGAAGGGACCTGAACACTGAAGCTTTCTTT.

The chain is built from TRBV30 and TRBJ1-3; D gene uncertain. The V and J ends lost 6 bases and 1 base respectively, with 7 bases between them. The CDR3 has 12 residues. Germline V lookup: CDR1 GTSNPN, CDR2 SVGIG (reference sequence). CDR3 loop: CACRDSGNTIYF. The DNA for the CDR3 is TGTGCCTGCCGGGATTCTGGAAACACCATATATTTT.

The chain employs TRBV7-2 and TRBJ2-7; 9 bases are shared with TRBD2. The CDR3 sequence is 19 residues long. V was pared by 3 bases and J by 3 bases, with 18 bases of the junction left unmatched. Germline loops: CDR1 SGHTA, CDR2 FQGNSA. The CDR3 region has the DNA TGTGCCAGCAGCTTTTACGGGCCCTATAGCGGGAGTAGTAGCTACGAGCAGTACTTC. This encodes CASSFYGPYSGSSSYEQYF. Filled out from reference TRBV7-2 and TRBJ2-7, the complete variable domain reads GAGVSQSPSNKVTEKGKDVELRCDPISGHTALYWYRQSLGQGLEFLIYFQGNSAPDKSGLPSDRFSAERTGGSVSTLTIQRTQQEDSAVYLCASSFYGPYSGSSSYEQYFGPGTRLTVT.

V gene TRBV11-2 combines with J gene TRBJ2-1, with TRBD2 identical over 9 bases. J was trimmed by 8 bases and V by 3 bases; bases with no gene match: 8. Germline CDR1 reads SGHAT; CDR2 reads FQNNGV. The CDR3 runs to 15 residues. DNA for the CDR3: TGTGCCAGCAGCTTGGGACTAGCTACCTTCGATGAGCAGTTCTTC. This gives the protein CASSLGLATFDEQFF.

Only one count was recorded for this clone. V gene TRBV7-2 combines with J gene TRBJ2-3; a possible D gene is TRBD2 (6 bases). Per germline, CDR1 SGHTA and CDR2 FQGNSA. The CDR3 totals 18 residues. Deletions cut 6 bases from V and 0 bases from J, with 22 bases between. The CDR3 spells CASRMWAWGVASTDTQYF. CDR3 in DNA: TGTGCCAGCAGAATGTGGGCGTGGGGGGTCGCGAGCACAGATACGCAGTATTTT.

The J gene is TRBJ2-1, the V gene TRBV11-2, with 9 nucleotides matching TRBD2. The germline CDR1 and CDR2 sequences are SGHAT and FQNNGV. This CDR3 has 15 amino acids. Unmatched junction bases numbered 0, after V lost 3 bases and J lost 0 bases. In DNA form, the CDR3 reads TGTGCCAGCAGCTTTAGCGGGAGCTCCTACAATGAGCAGTTCTTC. Translated: CASSFSGSSYNEQFF.

This chain connects TRBV28 to TRBJ1-5; tentatively, D is TRBD1 (5 bases). The CDR3 is 15 residues long. V lost 3 bases and J 1 base, leaving 10 bases between the germline ends. Germline V gene sequence: CDR1 MDHEN, CDR2 SYDVKM. In DNA form, the CDR3 reads TGTGCCAGCAGTTTCGGGGCCTTAAGCAATCAGCCCCAGCATTTT. Translation gives CASSFGALSNQPQHF.

In DNA, the CDR3 is TGTGCCAGCAGCTGGACAGGGGGAACCGGGGAGCTGTTTTTT. Its protein product is CASSWTGGTGELFF. J is TRBJ2-2 and V is TRBV28, with 10 bases fitting TRBD1. Germline V CDR1 and CDR2: MDHEN, SYDVKM. CDR3 length: 14 residues. V lost 6 bases to trimming and J lost 5 bases; unmatched junction nucleotides: 3.